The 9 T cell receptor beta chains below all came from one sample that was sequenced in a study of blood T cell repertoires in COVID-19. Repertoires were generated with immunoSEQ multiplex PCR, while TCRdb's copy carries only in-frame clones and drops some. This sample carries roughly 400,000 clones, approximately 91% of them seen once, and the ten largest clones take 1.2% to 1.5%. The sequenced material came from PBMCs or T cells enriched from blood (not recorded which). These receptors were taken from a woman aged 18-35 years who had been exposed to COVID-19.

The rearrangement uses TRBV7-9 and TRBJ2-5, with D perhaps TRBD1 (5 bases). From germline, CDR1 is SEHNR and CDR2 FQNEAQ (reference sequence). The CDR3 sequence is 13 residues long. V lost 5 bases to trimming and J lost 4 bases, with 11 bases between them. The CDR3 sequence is CASSPTVGETQYF. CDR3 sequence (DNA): TGTGCCAGCAGCCCGACAGTGGGAGAGACCCAGTACTTC.

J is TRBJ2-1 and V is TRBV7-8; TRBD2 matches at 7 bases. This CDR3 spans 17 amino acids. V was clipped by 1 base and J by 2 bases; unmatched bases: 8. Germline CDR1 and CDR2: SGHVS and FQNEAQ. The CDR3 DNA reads TGTGCCAGCAGCTTAGAGTCTAGCGGTGCCCCCTACAATGAGCAGTTCTTC. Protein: CASSLESSGAPYNEQFF.

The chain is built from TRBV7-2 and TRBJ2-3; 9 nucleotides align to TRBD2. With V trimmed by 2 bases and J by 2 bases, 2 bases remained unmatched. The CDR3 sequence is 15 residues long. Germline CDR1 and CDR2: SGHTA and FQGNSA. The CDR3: CASSLTSGFTDTQYF. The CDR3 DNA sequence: TGTGCCAGCAGCTTAACTAGCGGGTTCACAGATACGCAGTATTTT.

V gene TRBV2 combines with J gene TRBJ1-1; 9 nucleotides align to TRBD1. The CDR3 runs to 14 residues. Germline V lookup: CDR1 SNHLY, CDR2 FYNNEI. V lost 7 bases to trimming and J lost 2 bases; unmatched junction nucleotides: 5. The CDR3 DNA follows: TGTGCCAGCAACGGACAGGGGATAAACACTGAAGCTTTCTTT. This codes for CASNGQGINTEAFF.

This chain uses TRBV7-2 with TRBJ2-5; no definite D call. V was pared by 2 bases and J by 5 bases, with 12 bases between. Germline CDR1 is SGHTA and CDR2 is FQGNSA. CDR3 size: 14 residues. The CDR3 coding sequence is TGTGCCAGCAGCTTACCATCGATGGAGGAGACCCAGTACTTC. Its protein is CASSLPSMEETQYF. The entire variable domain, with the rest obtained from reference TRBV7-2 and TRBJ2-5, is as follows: GAGVSQSPSNKVTEKGKDVELRCDPISGHTALYWYRQSLGQGLEFLIYFQGNSAPDKSGLPSDRFSAERTGGSVSTLTIQRTQQEDSAVYLCASSLPSMEETQYFGPGTRLLVL.

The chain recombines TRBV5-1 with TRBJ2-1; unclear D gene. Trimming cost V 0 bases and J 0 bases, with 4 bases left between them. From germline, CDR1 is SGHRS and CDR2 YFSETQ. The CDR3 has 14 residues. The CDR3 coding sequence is TGCGCCAGCAGCTTGGGAGACTCCTACAATGAGCAGTTCTTC. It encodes CASSLGDSYNEQFF. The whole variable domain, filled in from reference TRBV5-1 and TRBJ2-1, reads KAGVTQTPRYLIKTRGQQVTLSCSPISGHRSVSWYQQTPGQGLQFLFEYFSETQRNKGNFPGRFSGRQFSNSRSEMNVSTLELGDSALYLCASSLGDSYNEQFFGPGTRLTVL.

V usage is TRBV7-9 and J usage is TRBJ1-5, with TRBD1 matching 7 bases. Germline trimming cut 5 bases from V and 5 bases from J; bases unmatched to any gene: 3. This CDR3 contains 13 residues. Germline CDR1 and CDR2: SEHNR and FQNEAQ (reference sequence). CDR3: CASSTGVDQPQHF. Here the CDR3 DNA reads TGTGCCAGCAGCACAGGGGTAGATCAGCCCCAGCATTTT.

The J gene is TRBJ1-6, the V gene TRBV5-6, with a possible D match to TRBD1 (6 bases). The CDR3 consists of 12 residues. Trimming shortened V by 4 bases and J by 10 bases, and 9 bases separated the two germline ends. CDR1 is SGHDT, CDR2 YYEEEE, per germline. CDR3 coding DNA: TGTGCCAGCAGCCGAGGACAGTCACCCCTCCACTTT. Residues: CASSRGQSPLHF. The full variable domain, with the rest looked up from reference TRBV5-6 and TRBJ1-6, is DAGVTQSPTHLIKTRGQQVTLRCSPKSGHDTVSWYQQALGQGPQFIFQYYEEEERQRGNFPDRFSGHQFPNYSSELNVNALLLGDSALYLCASSRGQSPLHFGNGTRLTVT.

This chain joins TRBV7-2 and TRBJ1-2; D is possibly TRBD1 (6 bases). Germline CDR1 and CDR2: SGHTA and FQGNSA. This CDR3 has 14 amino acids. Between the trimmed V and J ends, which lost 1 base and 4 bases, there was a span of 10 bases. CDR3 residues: CASSLGTASYGYTF. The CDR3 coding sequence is TGTGCCAGCAGCTTAGGGACAGCCAGCTATGGCTACACCTTC.